This T cell receptor beta chain was recorded in a study of blood T cell repertoires in COVID-19. Whole-study context: Both acute and convalescent COVID-19 samples were obtained from the United States, Italy and Spain. From T cells, B-cell-depleted T cells, or PBMCs came the material, which was cDNA or gDNA.

Turning to this clone: Other DNA sequences within the sample encode an identical CDR3.

Original processing notes: Reference gene primer amplification gave estimated nucleated cell counts. Sequencing was performed with immunoSEQ multiplex PCR; in TCRdb, only in-frame clones are kept and a portion is missing. That table supplies the V and J calls and clone size; D and trimming were determined from the DNA. The data hold about 240,000 clones, with approximately 91% observed a single time. V shed 6 bases and J shed 1 base, with 7 bases lying between them. Germline assignment: CDR1 LGHDT and CDR2 YNNKEL (reference sequence). This CDR3 has 13 amino acids. The chain recombines TRBV3-1 (or the pseudogene TRBV3-2) with TRBJ1-3, with D maybe TRBD1 (5 bases). Sequencing input: peripheral blood. This TCR was recovered from a man younger than 40 with COVID-19, enrolled during active disease. CDR3 residues: CASSQGSGNTIYF. CDR3 nucleotides: TGTGCCAGCAGTCAGGGATCTGGAAACACCATATATTTT.